This T cell receptor (beta chain) emerged from a study of blood T cells in healthy people across ages. For the second PCR, which ran for 7 to 11 cycles, a sample-barcoded 5' primer and a J-beta primer mix were used. TCRdb reanalysed the 5' RACE reads using MiXCR and keeps one entry per CDR3 protein. Of around 750,000 distinct CDR3 sequences listed, approximately 53% are singletons. CDR3 length: 17 residues. Germline CDR1 is MNHNY and CDR2 is SVGAGI (reference sequence). About this clonotype itself: Its cognate antigen is unknown. Compared with germline, one end of the junction differs, possibly owing to a read error.

Study-wide results and limits: Significant beta diversity loss was already apparent by age roughly 44, declining roughly linearly.

The V gene is TRBV6-6, the J gene TRBJ1-6; tentatively, D is TRBD1 (5 bases). The TCR was taken from a man older than 75 in good health. Sequencing was done on a sample of blood. In DNA form, the CDR3 reads TGTGCCAGCAGTTTGGATGGGGGAGGGTCCTATAGTTCACCCCTCCACTTT. Translation gives CASSLDGGGSYSSPLHF.